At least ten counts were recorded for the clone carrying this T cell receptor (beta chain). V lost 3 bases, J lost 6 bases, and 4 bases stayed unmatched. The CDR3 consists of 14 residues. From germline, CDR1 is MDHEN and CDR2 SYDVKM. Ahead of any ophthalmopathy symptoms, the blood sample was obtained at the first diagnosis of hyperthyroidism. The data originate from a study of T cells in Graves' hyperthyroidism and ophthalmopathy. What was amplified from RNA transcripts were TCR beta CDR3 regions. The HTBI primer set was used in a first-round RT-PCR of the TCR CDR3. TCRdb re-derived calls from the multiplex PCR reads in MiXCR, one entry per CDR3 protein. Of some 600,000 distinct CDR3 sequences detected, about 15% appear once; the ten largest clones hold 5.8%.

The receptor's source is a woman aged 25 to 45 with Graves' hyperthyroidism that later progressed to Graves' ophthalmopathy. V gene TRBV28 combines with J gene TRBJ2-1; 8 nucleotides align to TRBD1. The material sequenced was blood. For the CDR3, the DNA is TGTGCCAGCAGTTTCGGACAGGGCTTCAATGAGCAGTTCTTC. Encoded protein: CASSFGQGFNEQFF.